This TCR beta chain was sequenced in a study of Ad26.COV2.S vaccination and SARS-CoV-2 variants. Libraries were prepared by immunoSEQ multiplex PCR; TCRdb keeps only in-frame clonotypes and omits some of them. The data show 360,000 or so clones, about nine tenths seen once. Only one count was recorded for this clone. Antigen specificity is unknown. The treatment here: around 19 received Ad26.COV2.S at low or high dose, single or two shots; several received placebo; per-sample allocation not given. Specimens were obtained on day 63 following the first vaccine or placebo injection. Wuhan-strain SARS-CoV-2 spike was expressed by the Ad26 vector that made up the vaccine. Study-wide findings and caveats: From the TCR breadth and depth analyses, total T cell responses may have been underestimated.

CDR3 length: 14 residues. With 3 bases removed from V and 0 bases from J, the gap between germline ends came to 9 bases. Germline assignment: CDR1 SGHTA and CDR2 FQGNSA. This receptor was identified in a person between 18 and 59 years old who received the Ad26.COV2.S COVID-19 vaccine or a placebo. The gene calls are TRBV7-2 and TRBJ2-7; no definite D call. This specimen consisted of peripheral blood, obtained in a trial of Ad26.COV2.S vaccine versus placebo. The CDR3 protein is CASSFLQNSYEQYF. In nucleotides, the CDR3 is TGTGCCAGCAGCTTTTTACAGAACTCCTACGAGCAGTACTTC.